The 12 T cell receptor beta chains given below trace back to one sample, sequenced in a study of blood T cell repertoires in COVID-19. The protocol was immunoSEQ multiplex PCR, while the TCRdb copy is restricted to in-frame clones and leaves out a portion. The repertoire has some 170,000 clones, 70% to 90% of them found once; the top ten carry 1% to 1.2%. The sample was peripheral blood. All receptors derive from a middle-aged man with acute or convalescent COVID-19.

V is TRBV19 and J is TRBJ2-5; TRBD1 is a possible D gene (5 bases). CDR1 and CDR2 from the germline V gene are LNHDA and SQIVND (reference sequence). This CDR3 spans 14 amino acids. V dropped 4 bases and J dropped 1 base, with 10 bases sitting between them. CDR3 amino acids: CASSTGNFQETQYF. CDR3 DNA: TGTGCCAGTAGTACAGGGAATTTCCAAGAGACCCAGTACTTC.

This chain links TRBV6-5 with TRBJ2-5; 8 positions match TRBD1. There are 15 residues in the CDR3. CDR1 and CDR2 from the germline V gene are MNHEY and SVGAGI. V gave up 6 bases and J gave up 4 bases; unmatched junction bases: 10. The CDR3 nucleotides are TGTGCCAGCAGGCGCGCCAGGGGGCAGGGAGAGACCCAGTACTTC. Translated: CASRRARGQGETQYF.

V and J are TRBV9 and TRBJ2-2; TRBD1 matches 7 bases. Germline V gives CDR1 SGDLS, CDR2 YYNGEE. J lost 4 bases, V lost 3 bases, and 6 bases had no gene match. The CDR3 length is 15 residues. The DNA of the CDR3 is TGTGCCAGCAGCGCCCTCCCAGGGGGCACCGGGGAGCTGTTTTTT. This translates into CASSALPGGTGELFF.

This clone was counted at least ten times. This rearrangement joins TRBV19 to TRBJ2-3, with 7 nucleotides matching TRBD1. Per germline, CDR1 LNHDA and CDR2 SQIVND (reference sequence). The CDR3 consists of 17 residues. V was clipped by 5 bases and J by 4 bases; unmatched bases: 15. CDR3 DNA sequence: TGTGCCAGTAGTCCCCGGCGACAGGGTTACTTGGCAGATACGCAGTATTTT. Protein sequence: CASSPRRQGYLADTQYF.

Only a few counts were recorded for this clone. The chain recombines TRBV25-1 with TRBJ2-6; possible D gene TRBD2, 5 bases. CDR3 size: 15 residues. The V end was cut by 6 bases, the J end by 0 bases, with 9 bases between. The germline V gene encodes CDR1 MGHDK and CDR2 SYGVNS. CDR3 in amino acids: CASRAGNSGANVLTF. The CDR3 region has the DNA TGTGCCAGCAGGGCCGGGAACTCTGGGGCCAACGTCCTGACTTTC.

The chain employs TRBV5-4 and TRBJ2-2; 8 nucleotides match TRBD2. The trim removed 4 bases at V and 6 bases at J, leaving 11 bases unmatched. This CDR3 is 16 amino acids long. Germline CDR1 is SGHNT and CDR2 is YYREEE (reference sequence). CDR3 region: CASSPQGTSIPGELFF. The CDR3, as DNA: TGTGCCAGCAGCCCTCAGGGGACTAGTATACCCGGGGAGCTGTTTTTT.

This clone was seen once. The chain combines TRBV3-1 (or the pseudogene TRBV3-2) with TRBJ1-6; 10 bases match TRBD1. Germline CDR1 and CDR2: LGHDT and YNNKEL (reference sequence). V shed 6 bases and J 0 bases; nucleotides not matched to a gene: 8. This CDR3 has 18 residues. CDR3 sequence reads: CASRRTGTGVSYNSPLHF. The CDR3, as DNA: TGTGCCAGCAGACGTACCGGGACAGGGGTCTCCTATAATTCACCCCTCCACTTT.

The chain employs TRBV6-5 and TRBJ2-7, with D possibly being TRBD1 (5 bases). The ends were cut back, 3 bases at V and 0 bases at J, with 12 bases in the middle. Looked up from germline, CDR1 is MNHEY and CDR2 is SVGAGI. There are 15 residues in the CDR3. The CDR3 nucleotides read TGTGCCAGCAGTTATAACAGGCACTTCTCCTACGAGCAGTACTTC. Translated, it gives CASSYNRHFSYEQYF.

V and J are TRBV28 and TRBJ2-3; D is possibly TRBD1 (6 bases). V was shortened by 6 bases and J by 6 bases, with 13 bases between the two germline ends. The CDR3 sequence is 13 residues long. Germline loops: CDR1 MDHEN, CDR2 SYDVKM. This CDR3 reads CASRDSSGDTQYF. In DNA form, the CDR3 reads TGTGCCAGCAGGGACAGTAGTGGTGATACGCAGTATTTT.

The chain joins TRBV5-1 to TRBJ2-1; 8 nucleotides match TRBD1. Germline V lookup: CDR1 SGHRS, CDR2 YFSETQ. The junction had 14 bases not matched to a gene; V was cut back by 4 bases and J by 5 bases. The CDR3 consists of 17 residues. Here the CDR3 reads CASSLTPDRARNNEQFF. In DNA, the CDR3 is TGCGCCAGCAGCCTCACCCCGGACAGGGCACGGAACAATGAGCAGTTCTTC.

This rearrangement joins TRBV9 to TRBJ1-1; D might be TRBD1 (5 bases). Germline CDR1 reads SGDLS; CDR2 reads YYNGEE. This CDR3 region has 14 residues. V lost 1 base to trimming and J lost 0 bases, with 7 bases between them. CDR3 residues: CASSVKGMNTEAFF. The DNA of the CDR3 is TGTGCCAGCAGCGTAAAGGGGATGAACACTGAAGCTTTCTTT.

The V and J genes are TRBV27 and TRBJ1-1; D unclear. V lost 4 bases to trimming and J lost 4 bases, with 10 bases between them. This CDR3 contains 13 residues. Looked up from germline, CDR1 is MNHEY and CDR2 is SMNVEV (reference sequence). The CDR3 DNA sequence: TGTGCCAGCAGTTGGTCAGCGGGCACTGAAGCTTTCTTT. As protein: CASSWSAGTEAFF.